This paragraph reports one T cell receptor beta chain. As yet, its antigen is unknown. This entry is derived from a study of T cell responses to AZD1222 COVID-19 vaccine. Germline loops: CDR1 MNHEY, CDR2 SVGEGT. V shed 6 bases and J shed 2 bases, with 12 bases lying between them. The CDR3 has 14 residues. Using immunoSEQ multiplex PCR, the repertoire was profiled, and TCRdb retains in-frame clones only, with some absent. The table lists around 110,000 clones, approximately 83% of them singletons. Study outcomes and limitations: The donor cohort was predominantly white British with a female majority, and clonal diversity may have been underestimated. An increase in Spike-specific TCR breadth and depth was observed after two AZD1222 doses.

This chain joins TRBV6-2 or TRBV6-3 and TRBJ2-3; D remains unclear. The sequence derives from an adult in good health. Source: peripheral blood, taken on day 0 of MenACWY control vaccination. DNA for the CDR3: TGTGCCAGCAGCCTGGCCTTACCCACAGATACGCAGTATTTT. Translation gives CASSLALPTDTQYF.